There are many counts of the clone carrying this T cell receptor (beta chain). The antigen remains unidentified. Each cDNA molecule in the library carried unique molecular identifiers. TCRdb analysed the RACE reads with MiXCR anew, one entry per CDR3 protein. The repertoire includes 35,000 or so distinct CDR3 sequences, about 9.3% of them detected once, and 27% sits in the top ten. Time point indicated: pre-sensitization, week 0. The treatment here: therapeutic diphenylcyclopropenone sensitization with weekly scalp DPC. Sequencing started from total RNA isolated from unfractionated whole blood. This CDR3 contains 17 residues. The germline V gene encodes CDR1 MNHEY and CDR2 SVGAGI. After removal of 5 bases from V and 0 bases from J, the junction contained 7 bases not matched to a gene. The data originate from a study of human T cells and chemical hapten exposure. Across the study: During the roughly 25-week study period, patients had diphenylcyclopropenone applied to the scalp every week. Patch tests applied 0.01% DPC to the upper back, read at 6 days. Study-wide results and limits: Among TCRs, those above 1 in 1000 frequency were unaffected by DPC sensitization.

The receptor's source is a man between 45 and 60 years old with alopecia areata. Some clones in this sample may be carry-over from other donors' samples. V gene TRBV6-5 combines with J gene TRBJ2-2, with 9 positions matching TRBD2. The material was whole blood, obtained in connection with sensitization to the hapten diphenylcyclopropenone (DPC). CDR3 sequence: CASSRGLARSNTGELFF. As DNA, the CDR3 is TGTGCCAGCAGTCGCGGACTAGCGAGATCGAACACCGGGGAGCTGTTTTTT.